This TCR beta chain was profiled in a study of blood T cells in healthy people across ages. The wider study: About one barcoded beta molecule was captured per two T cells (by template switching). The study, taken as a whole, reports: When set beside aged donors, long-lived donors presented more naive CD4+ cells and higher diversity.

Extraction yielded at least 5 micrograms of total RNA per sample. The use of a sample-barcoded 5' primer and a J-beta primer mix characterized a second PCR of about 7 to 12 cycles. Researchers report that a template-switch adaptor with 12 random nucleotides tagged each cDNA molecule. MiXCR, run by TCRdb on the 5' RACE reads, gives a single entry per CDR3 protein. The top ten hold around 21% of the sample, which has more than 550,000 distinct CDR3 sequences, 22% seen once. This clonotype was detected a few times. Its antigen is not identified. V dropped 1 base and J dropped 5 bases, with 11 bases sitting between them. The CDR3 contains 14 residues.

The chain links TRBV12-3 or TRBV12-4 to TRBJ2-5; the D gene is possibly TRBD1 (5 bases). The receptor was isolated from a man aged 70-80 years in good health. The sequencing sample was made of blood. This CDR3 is CASSLGGASETQYF. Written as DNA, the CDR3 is TGTGCCAGCAGTTTAGGGGGCGCTTCCGAGACCCAGTACTTC.